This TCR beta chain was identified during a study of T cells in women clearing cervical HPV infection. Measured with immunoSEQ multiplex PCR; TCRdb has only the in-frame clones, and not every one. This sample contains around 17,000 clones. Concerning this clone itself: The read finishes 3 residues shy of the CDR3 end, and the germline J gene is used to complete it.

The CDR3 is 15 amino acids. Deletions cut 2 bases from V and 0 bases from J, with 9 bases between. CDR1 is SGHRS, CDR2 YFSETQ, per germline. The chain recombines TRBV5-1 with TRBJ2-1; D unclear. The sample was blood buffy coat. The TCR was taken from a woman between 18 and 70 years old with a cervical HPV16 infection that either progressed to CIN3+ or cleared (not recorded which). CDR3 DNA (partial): TGCGCCAGCAGCTTTGGCCAAAACTCCTACAATGAG. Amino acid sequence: CASSFGQNSYNE. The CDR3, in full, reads CASSFGQNSYNEQFF.